This T cell receptor beta chain comes out of a study of blood T cells in healthy people across ages. Findings of the study overall: Both naive CD4+ cell counts and diversity were greater in long-lived donors than in aged donors.

A second about 7 to 12 cycle PCR used barcoded and J-beta primers. All cDNA molecules were each tagged by a template-switch adaptor with 12 random nucleotides. MiXCR, run by TCRdb on the 5' RACE reads, gives a single entry per CDR3 protein. The profile shows more than 800,000 distinct CDR3 sequences, 25% to 35% of them singletons. The CDR3 spans 12 residues. V was pared by 7 bases and J by 4 bases, with 13 bases between. From germline, CDR1 is DFQATT and CDR2 SNEGSKA (reference sequence). The study recruited healthy Caucasian donors from Russia who were aged about 6 to 95. With each sample, at least 5 micrograms of total RNA were extracted. This clonotype occurred a few times. What it binds is not known.

Sample: blood. The clonotype was recovered from a woman of 80 years or more in good health. This sequence joins TRBV20-1 and TRBJ1-1; tentative D call: TRBD1 (5 bases). CDR3 sequence reads: CSGAPGGTEAFF. The DNA for the CDR3 is TGCAGTGGAGCTCCGGGGGGCACTGAAGCTTTCTTT.